Below are 19 T cell receptor beta chains sequenced from a single sample in a study of blood T cell repertoires in COVID-19. Method: immunoSEQ multiplex PCR; TCRdb's copy keeps in-frame clones and lacks some. The profile shows about 310,000 clones, around 90% of them singletons. The specimen sequenced was PBMCs or T cells enriched from blood (not recorded which). The receptors here all came from a woman in her late teens or twenties who had recovered from COVID-19.

The chain couples TRBV5-1 to TRBJ2-3, with 8 bases aligning to TRBD2. The V segment lost 9 bases and the J segment 4 bases; nucleotides outside the gene matches: 13. This CDR3 has 15 amino acids. CDR1 and CDR2 from the germline V gene are SGHRS and YFSETQ. DNA of the CDR3: TGCGCCACCAAGGGTATCGGGGGGGCATCAGATACGCAGTATTTT. Protein sequence: CATKGIGGASDTQYF.

The chain employs TRBV5-5 and TRBJ2-2, with D possibly TRBD2 on 6 matching bases. This CDR3 spans 15 amino acids. V lost 3 bases, J lost 2 bases, and 11 bases lay in between. Germline lookup yields CDR1 SGHKS and CDR2 YYEKEE (reference sequence). The CDR3 nucleotides read TGTGCCAGCAGCTCCAGGAGGGGTAACACCGGGGAGCTGTTTTTT. Translated: CASSSRRGNTGELFF.

V gene TRBV2 combines with J gene TRBJ2-7; D is undetermined. The CDR3 sequence is 14 residues long. CDR1 and CDR2 from the germline V gene are SNHLY and FYNNEI. V lost 8 bases and J 0 bases, leaving 14 bases between the germline ends. For the CDR3, the DNA is TGTGCCAGCTTGAGAGTGGCTAGCTCCTACGAGCAGTACTTC. Translation: CASLRVASSYEQYF.

The CDR3 sequence is CASSTFSGSANTGELFF. As DNA, the CDR3 is TGTGCCAGCAGTACTTTTAGCGGGAGTGCGAACACCGGGGAGCTGTTTTTT. The chain carries TRBV28 and TRBJ2-2; 9 bases align to TRBD2. This CDR3 has 17 amino acids. V trimming: 5 bases; J trimming: 0 bases; junction bases outside the gene matches: 7. Germline CDR1 and CDR2: MDHEN and SYDVKM.

The chain is built from TRBV7-3 and TRBJ2-2; the match to TRBD1 covers 8 bases. CDR3 size: 18 residues. With V trimmed by 4 bases and J by 1 base, 11 bases remained unmatched. The germline gives CDR1 SGHTA, CDR2 FQGTGA. The CDR3 here is CASSSDPTGTGNTGELFF. CDR3 bases: TGTGCCAGCAGCTCGGACCCCACCGGGACAGGGAACACCGGGGAGCTGTTTTTT. The full variable domain, in which reference TRBV7-3 and TRBJ2-2 provide the parts outside the CDR3, is GAGVSQTPSNKVTEKGKYVELRCDPISGHTALYWYRQSLGQGPEFLIYFQGTGAADDSGLPNDRFFAVRPEGSVSTLKIQRTERGDSAVYLCASSSDPTGTGNTGELFFGEGSRLTVL.

This clone was recorded once. The chain combines TRBV19 with TRBJ2-1, with D maybe TRBD2 (5 bases). This CDR3 region has 15 residues. Deletions cut 6 bases from V and 1 base from J, with 13 bases between. Germline CDR1 is LNHDA and CDR2 is SQIVND (reference sequence). The CDR3 DNA is TGTGCCAGTAGAAGTTTCCGCGGGTCCTACAATGAGCAGTTCTTC. Protein: CASRSFRGSYNEQFF.

The chain is built from TRBV4-3 and TRBJ2-1, with 9 nucleotides matching TRBD2. J was trimmed by 8 bases and V by 0 bases; bases with no gene match: 14. The CDR3 is 18 residues long. Germline loops: CDR1 LGHNA, CDR2 YSLEER. The CDR3 here is CASSQDGGRASKFDEQFF. The CDR3 nucleotides are TGCGCCAGCAGCCAAGACGGCGGGAGGGCCAGTAAGTTCGATGAGCAGTTCTTC.

The chain has TRBV28 and TRBJ1-1; no clear D gene. The CDR3 loop spans 12 amino acids. Looked up from germline, CDR1 is MDHEN and CDR2 is SYDVKM. Deletions cut 4 bases from V and 11 bases from J, with 14 bases between. Written as DNA, the CDR3 is TGTGCCAGCAGTTCCCCCCCCTTGAGGGCTTTCTTT. Protein product: CASSSPPLRAFF. Based on the CDR3 plus reference TRBV28 and TRBJ1-1, the full variable domain is DVKVTQSSRYLVKRTGEKVFLECVQDMDHENMFWYRQDPGLGLRLIYFSYDVKMKEKGDIPEGYSVSREKKERFSLILESASTNQTSMYLCASSSPPLRAFFGQGTRLTVV.

The J gene is TRBJ2-7, the V gene TRBV3-1 (or the pseudogene TRBV3-2); a possible D gene is TRBD2 (5 bases). Per germline, CDR1 LGHDT and CDR2 YNNKEL (reference sequence). Between the trimmed V and J ends, which lost 1 base and 0 bases, there was a span of 10 bases. The CDR3 totals 15 residues. The CDR3 sequence is CASSQGIGSSYEQYF. In nucleotides, the CDR3 is TGTGCCAGCAGCCAAGGGATAGGGAGCTCCTACGAGCAGTACTTC.

V usage is TRBV9 and J usage is TRBJ2-6; perhaps TRBD2 as D (6 bases). This CDR3 comprises 15 residues. The germline gives CDR1 SGDLS, CDR2 YYNGEE. V lost 0 bases and J 3 bases, leaving 7 bases between the germline ends. In DNA, the CDR3 is TGTGCCAGCAGCGTAGCGGGACTTGGGGCCAACGTCCTGACTTTC. It translates to CASSVAGLGANVLTF.

The chain couples TRBV18 to TRBJ2-1; a possible D gene is TRBD1 (6 bases). The germline V and J ends were trimmed by 6 bases and 7 bases, with 10 bases remaining between them. Germline CDR1 and CDR2: KGHSH and LQKENI. The CDR3 is 12 residues long. The DNA of the CDR3 is TGTGCCAGCTCCATTCAGGGGAATGAGCAGTTCTTC. Amino acids: CASSIQGNEQFF.

This sequence joins TRBV7-8 and TRBJ1-1; D call uncertain. V was clipped by 4 bases and J by 11 bases, with 14 bases between them. This CDR3 region has 12 residues. The germline gives CDR1 SGHVS, CDR2 FQNEAQ. CDR3 amino acids: CASSYSRAEAFF. Here the CDR3 DNA reads TGTGCCAGCAGCTATTCCAGAGCGGAGGCTTTCTTT.

The chain recombines TRBV19 with TRBJ2-2; 7 nucleotides match TRBD1. This CDR3 contains 13 residues. V dropped 10 bases and J dropped 3; count of bases not matched to a gene: 5. CDR1 is LNHDA, CDR2 SQIVND, per germline (reference sequence). CDR3 region: CATTDRHTGELFF. As DNA, the CDR3 is TGTGCCACCACGGACAGGCACACCGGGGAGCTGTTTTTT.

The rearrangement links TRBV2 to TRBJ1-1; 8 positions agree with TRBD1. CDR3 size: 10 residues. The germline V gene has CDR1 SNHLY and CDR2 FYNNEI. J lost 8 bases, V lost 9 bases, and 2 bases had no gene match. The CDR3: CASTGGEAFF. In DNA form, the CDR3 reads TGTGCCAGTACAGGGGGGGAAGCTTTCTTT.

This clone was observed a handful of times. This chain uses TRBV5-1 with TRBJ2-1, with 9 bases matching TRBD2. CDR1 is SGHRS and CDR2 is YFSETQ in the germline V gene. The CDR3 contains 14 residues. Losses at the gene ends were 5 bases for V and 6 bases for J; bases not matched to a gene: 6. CDR3 nucleotide sequence: TGCGCCAGCAGTGGGACTAGCTCTGGCAATGAGCAGTTCTTC. Its translation is CASSGTSSGNEQFF.

This clone came up once. This chain connects TRBV7-2 to TRBJ1-4, with 7 bases lining up with TRBD1. CDR3 size: 15 residues. Per the germline V gene, CDR1 is SGHTA and CDR2 is FQGNSA. V lost 7 bases to trimming and J lost 7 bases; unmatched junction nucleotides: 12. The DNA for the CDR3 is TGTGCCAGCACGCCCCAGGGGGGTTTCGGTGAAAAACTGTTTTTT. This encodes CASTPQGGFGEKLFF.

This sequence joins TRBV18 and TRBJ1-5; TRBD1 agrees at 9 bases. Trimming took 3 bases from V and 5 from J; bases not matched to a gene: 5. Germline V gene data show CDR1 as KGHSH and CDR2 as LQKENI. This CDR3 contains 15 residues. Here the CDR3 reads CASSPPGQGYQPQHF. In DNA form, the CDR3 reads TGTGCCAGCTCACCGCCGGGACAGGGATATCAGCCCCAGCATTTT.

This clone has more than one count but fewer than ten. The chain carries TRBV7-3 and TRBJ2-7; D not certain. Trimming shortened V by 5 bases and J by 0 bases, and 11 bases separated the two germline ends. Germline V gene sequence: CDR1 SGHTA, CDR2 FQGTGA. The CDR3 extends over 14 amino acids. The CDR3 coding sequence is TGTGCCAGCAGCGACCAGCCAGGCTCCTACGAGCAGTACTTC. Amino acid sequence: CASSDQPGSYEQYF.

This chain joins TRBV6-2 or TRBV6-3 and TRBJ2-5, with D possibly TRBD1 on 6 matching bases. The germline V gene has CDR1 MNHEY and CDR2 SVGEGT. Between the trimmed V and J ends, which lost 4 bases and 5 bases, there was a span of 17 bases. This CDR3 region has 15 residues. The CDR3 DNA is TGTGCCAGCAGTTCCACCGGGACATTAGGGGAGACCCAGTACTTC. Protein: CASSSTGTLGETQYF.